The clone carrying this T cell receptor beta chain was recorded a few times. Antigen specificity is unknown. The data were obtained in a study of somatic mutations in cytotoxic T cells in rheumatoid arthritis. General observations from the study: There was no knowledge of the antigen targets of the expanded CD8+ clones.

Germline V gene data show CDR1 as LNHNV and CDR2 as YYDKDF (reference sequence). Trimming left V 5 bases short and J 0 bases short, with 14 bases between. This CDR3 region has 15 residues. The assay was immunoSEQ multiplex PCR, and TCRdb's table has in-frame clones only and misses some. There are 15,000 to 20,000 clones in the sample; roughly 87% occur only once, and over 9.5% lies in the top ten. The sequence was obtained from a woman in her forties or fifties in good health. The chain carries TRBV15 and TRBJ2-7, with a possible D match to TRBD2 (6 bases). The sequencing input was CD8+ T cells sorted from blood. CDR3: CATSWGLGSSYEQYF. The CDR3 DNA is TGTGCCACCAGCTGGGGACTGGGAAGCTCCTACGAGCAGTACTTC.